These 28 T cell receptor beta chains were sequenced from one sample in a study of T-cell memory formation after mild COVID-19. Each CDR3 protein is one row after TCRdb ran MiXCR on the 5' RACE reads. The sample yields hundreds of thousands of distinct CDR3 sequences, around 27% seen once. The sequenced sample was PBMCs or a T cell subset sorted from them (not recorded which). Receptor source: an adult woman who had mild COVID-19 (a few samples of this study predate the infection). Cell type and time point are not known.

This clonotype has just a few counts. The genes are TRBV5-1 and TRBJ1-1, with D perhaps matching TRBD1 (5 bases). There are 12 residues in the CDR3. Trimming shortened V by 2 bases and J by 8 bases, and 10 bases separated the two germline ends. CDR1 and CDR2 from the germline V gene are SGHRS and YFSETQ. The CDR3 loop reads CASSLPGREAFF. CDR3 nucleotides: TGCGCCAGCAGCTTACCGGGACGGGAAGCTTTCTTT.

This clonotype was counted between two and nine times. The chain recombines TRBV5-6 with TRBJ2-7; D could derive from TRBD1 or TRBD2 (7 bases each). The V and J ends lost 4 bases and 4 bases respectively, with 21 bases between them. Germline CDR1 SGHDT, CDR2 YYEEEE. CDR3 size: 16 residues. The CDR3 is CASSPQGGQGNYEQYF. CDR3 nucleotides: TGTGCCAGCAGCCCGCAGGGGGGGCAGGGGAATTACGAGCAGTACTTC. The full variable domain, completed using reference TRBV5-6 and TRBJ2-7, is DAGVTQSPTHLIKTRGQQVTLRCSPKSGHDTVSWYQQALGQGPQFIFQYYEEEERQRGNFPDRFSGHQFPNYSSELNVNALLLGDSALYLCASSPQGGQGNYEQYFGPGTRLTVT.

This clonotype was seen a handful of times. This sequence joins TRBV3-1 and TRBJ2-5; tentatively, D is TRBD1 (5 bases). Germline V gene sequence: CDR1 LGHDT, CDR2 YNNKEL (reference sequence). The CDR3 is 15 residues long. V lost 0 bases and J lost 7, with 15 bases in between. CDR3 bases: TGTGCCAGCAGCCAAGATCTAGAAGGGGCTTGGACCCAGTACTTC. This translates into CASSQDLEGAWTQYF.

For this clonotype: At one end, the junction sequence differs from germline, possibly due to a read error. The rearrangement links TRBV5-1 to TRBJ2-5; D assignment may be TRBD1 or TRBD2 (5 bases each). The germline V gene encodes CDR1 SGHRS and CDR2 YFSETQ. The CDR3 has 14 amino acids. As DNA, the CDR3 is TGCGCCAGCAGCTTGGATCGGGGCCAAGAGACCCATTACTTC. It translates to CASSLDRGQETHYF.

This clonotype appeared a single time. This rearrangement joins TRBV5-1 to TRBJ1-5; D unresolved. The CDR3 sequence is 15 residues long. Germline V lookup: CDR1 SGHRS, CDR2 YFSETQ. Trimming removed 0 bases from V and 0 bases from J, with 7 bases in between. CDR3 region: CASSLGPNSNQPQHF. CDR3 DNA sequence: TGCGCCAGCAGCTTGGGGCCTAATAGCAATCAGCCCCAGCATTTT.

J is TRBJ2-1 and V is TRBV5-1, with D unclear. CDR1 is SGHRS and CDR2 is YFSETQ in the germline V gene. The ends were cut back, 4 bases at V and 4 bases at J, with 9 bases in the middle. The CDR3 sequence is 13 residues long. The DNA of the CDR3 is TGCGCCAGCAGCGTCGGGTCTTACAATGAGCAGTTCTTC. It codes for CASSVGSYNEQFF. The full variable domain, rest sourced from reference TRBV5-1 and TRBJ2-1, is KAGVTQTPRYLIKTRGQQVTLSCSPISGHRSVSWYQQTPGQGLQFLFEYFSETQRNKGNFPGRFSGRQFSNSRSEMNVSTLELGDSALYLCASSVGSYNEQFFGPGTRLTVL.

The J gene is TRBJ1-5, the V gene TRBV5-1; D gene unclear. V was trimmed by 2 bases and J by 4 bases, leaving 13 bases between them. Germline lookup yields CDR1 SGHRS and CDR2 YFSETQ. This CDR3 contains 15 residues. Here the CDR3 DNA reads TGCGCCAGCAGCTTTGGTCCCTCTGAGAATCAGCCCCAGCATTTT. Its protein is CASSFGPSENQPQHF.

The chain carries TRBV25-1 and TRBJ1-4; TRBD1 matches 7 bases. Unmatched junction bases numbered 4, after V lost 4 bases and J lost 2 bases. CDR1 and CDR2 from the germline V gene are MGHDK and SYGVNS. The CDR3 runs 15 residues. CDR3 amino acids: CASSAGQWTNEKLFF. The CDR3 coding sequence is TGTGCCAGCAGTGCGGGACAGTGGACTAATGAAAAACTGTTTTTT.

This clonotype came up a few times. The CDR3 spells CASSNPGQGAYEQYF. The CDR3 DNA is TGTGCCAGCAGCAATCCGGGACAGGGGGCCTACGAGCAGTACTTC. The chain has TRBV6-2 or TRBV6-3 and TRBJ2-7, with 11 nucleotides matching TRBD1. Germline loops: CDR1 MNHEY, CDR2 SVGEGT. J was trimmed by 2 bases and V by 6 bases; bases with no gene match: 6. The CDR3 runs to 15 residues.

In its sample, this clonotype was seen many times. The rearrangement uses TRBV5-1 and TRBJ2-7; weak D call: TRBD2 (8 bases). The germline CDR1 and CDR2 sequences are SGHRS and YFSETQ. CDR3 length: 14 residues. The germline V and J ends were trimmed by 7 bases and 2 bases, with 16 bases remaining between them. CDR3 residues: CASSREGQTYEQYF. The CDR3 bases are TGCGCCAGCTCTCGGGAGGGACAGACCTACGAGCAGTACTTC.

This clonotype was observed a handful of times. This CDR3 reads CASSLDNGGVHEQFF. Here the CDR3 DNA reads TGTGCCAGCAGCTTAGACAACGGGGGGGTTCATGAGCAGTTCTTC. The chain has TRBV11-2 and TRBJ2-1, with 8 bases fitting TRBD2. The CDR3 spans 15 residues. The junction had 6 bases not matched to a gene; V was cut back by 0 bases and J by 8 bases. Germline CDR1 and CDR2: SGHAT and FQNNGV. Filled out from reference TRBV11-2 and TRBJ2-1, the complete variable domain reads EAGVAQSPRYKIIEKRQSVAFWCNPISGHATLYWYQQILGQGPKLLIQFQNNGVVDDSQLPKDRFSAERLKGVDSTLKIQPAKLEDSAVYLCASSLDNGGVHEQFFGPGTRLTVL.

This chain links TRBV24-1 with TRBJ2-2, with a tentative D call TRBD2 (6 bases). The CDR3 spans 16 residues. V was pared by 3 bases and J by 5 bases, with 15 bases between. Per the germline V gene, CDR1 is KGHDR and CDR2 is SFDVKD. CDR3 loop: CATSDPQTAGTGELFF. CDR3 nucleotides: TGTGCCACCAGTGATCCACAGACGGCGGGAACCGGGGAGCTGTTTTTT.

The table lists this clonotype with a few counts. This rearrangement joins TRBV27 to TRBJ2-2; possibly TRBD1 for D (6 bases). Trimming took off 2 bases at V and 0 bases at J, with 10 bases between the two ends. Germline loops: CDR1 MNHEY, CDR2 SMNVEV (reference sequence). This CDR3 comprises 16 residues. This CDR3 reads CASSLEGDPNTGELFF. As DNA, the CDR3 is TGTGCCAGCAGTTTAGAGGGGGACCCGAACACCGGGGAGCTGTTTTTT.

V usage is TRBV9 and J usage is TRBJ2-7; 8 bases line up with TRBD1. V shed 4 bases, J shed 5 bases, and the junction held 8 bases outside the gene matches. The CDR3 consists of 14 residues. The germline gives CDR1 SGDLS, CDR2 YYNGEE. This CDR3 reads CASSPRTGIDEQYF. The CDR3 region has the DNA TGTGCCAGCAGCCCAAGGACAGGGATAGACGAGCAGTACTTC.

This sequence joins TRBV12-3 or TRBV12-4 and TRBJ1-1, with D tentatively TRBD1 (5 bases). The CDR3 spans 13 residues. Trimming took off 6 bases at V and 5 bases at J, with 13 bases between the two ends. The CDR3 is CASSTPGGTEAFF. CDR3 nucleotides: TGTGCCAGCAGCACCCCTGGGGGGACTGAAGCTTTCTTT.

The chain links TRBV20-1 to TRBJ1-5, with 8 bases that match TRBD1. The trim removed 1 base at V and 4 bases at J, leaving 3 bases unmatched. Germline loops: CDR1 DFQATT, CDR2 SNEGSKA (reference sequence). The CDR3 is 14 residues long. CDR3 sequence reads: CSARVDRVNQPQHF. CDR3 nucleotide sequence: TGCAGTGCTAGAGTGGACAGGGTAAATCAGCCCCAGCATTTT.

The rearrangement links TRBV6-2 or TRBV6-3 to TRBJ2-1; D possibly corresponds to TRBD2 (5 bases). The V end was cut by 10 bases, the J end by 6 bases, with 13 bases between. CDR1 is MNHEY, CDR2 SVGEGT, per germline. CDR3 length equals 12 residues. For the CDR3, the DNA is TGTGCCACCCGGACTGGTTCCAATGAGCAGTTCTTC. It encodes CATRTGSNEQFF.

This clonotype came up a few times. This chain connects TRBV11-2 to TRBJ2-5; D is undetermined. Germline CDR1 reads SGHAT; CDR2 reads FQNNGV. The CDR3 loop spans 14 amino acids. Trimming left V 0 bases short and J 5 bases short, with 10 bases between. CDR3 sequence (DNA): TGTGCCAGCAGCTTAGAAGCCTTCGGGGAGACCCAGTACTTC. Encoded protein: CASSLEAFGETQYF.

The table lists this clonotype with a few counts. This chain connects TRBV3-1 to TRBJ1-1; D call uncertain. CDR1 and CDR2 (germline): LGHDT, YNNKEL (reference sequence). This CDR3 is 19 amino acids long. Trimming removed 4 bases at V and 2 bases at J, with 26 bases between. The CDR3 reads CASSLIVVGLPRTNTEAFF. The CDR3 bases are TGTGCCAGCAGCCTTATCGTAGTAGGGTTGCCCAGGACTAACACTGAAGCTTTCTTT.

The chain recombines TRBV7-9 with TRBJ2-6, with no clear D. Germline V CDR1 and CDR2: SEHNR, FQNEAQ (reference sequence). The CDR3 extends over 19 amino acids. V was cut by 1 base and J by 0 bases, with 16 bases left in between. CDR3 nucleotides: TGTGCCAGCAGCTTAGTCCCGCCAGGCGTATTCTCTGGGGCCAACGTCCTGACTTTC. It translates to CASSLVPPGVFSGANVLTF.

This clonotype was seen a few times. This chain links TRBV7-9 with TRBJ1-1; a possible D gene is TRBD1 (6 bases). The V end lost 5 bases, the J end lost 1 base, and 14 bases lay between the germline ends. This CDR3 region has 15 residues. In germline, CDR1 is SEHNR, CDR2 FQNEAQ (reference sequence). The CDR3 bases are TGTGCCAGCAGCAAACACAGGGATAGGAACACTGAAGCTTTCTTT. Its protein is CASSKHRDRNTEAFF. Combining the CDR3 with reference TRBV7-9 and TRBJ1-1 gives the whole variable domain DTGVSQNPRHKITKRGQNVTFRCDPISEHNRLYWYRQTLGQGPEFLTYFQNEAQLEKSRLLSDRFSAERPKGSFSTLEIQRTEQGDSAMYLCASSKHRDRNTEAFFGQGTRLTVV.

The CDR3 DNA reads TGTGCCAGTATCAGGGTGAACACTGAAGCTTTCTTT. It translates to CASIRVNTEAFF. The chain has TRBV6-6 and TRBJ1-1, with a possible D match to TRBD1 (5 bases). The V and J ends lost 9 bases and 0 bases respectively, with 8 bases between them. Germline-derived CDR1 and CDR2 are MNHNY and SVGAGI (reference sequence). This CDR3 region has 12 residues.

The chain combines TRBV7-9 with TRBJ2-1, with 7 bases identical to TRBD2. Germline V gives CDR1 SEHNR, CDR2 FQNEAQ (reference sequence). The CDR3 totals 14 residues. With 8 bases clipped from V and 5 bases from J, the junction kept 9 bases outside the gene matches. The CDR3 DNA reads as TGTGCCAGCGCTGGGGAGGGGTATGACAATGAGCAGTTCTTC. This translates into CASAGEGYDNEQFF. The complete variable domain, with remaining parts taken from reference TRBV7-9 and TRBJ2-1, reads DTGVSQNPRHKITKRGQNVTFRCDPISEHNRLYWYRQTLGQGPEFLTYFQNEAQLEKSRLLSDRFSAERPKGSFSTLEIQRTEQGDSAMYLCASAGEGYDNEQFFGPGTRLTVL.

This clonotype has just a few counts. The gene calls are TRBV6-4 and TRBJ2-1; 8 bases map to TRBD2. The CDR3 extends over 15 amino acids. Trimming took 5 bases from V and 6 from J; bases not matched to a gene: 9. Germline-derived CDR1 and CDR2 are MRHNA and SNTAGT. The CDR3 loop reads CASSYGGEFGNEQFF. The CDR3 nucleotides read TGTGCCAGCAGTTACGGGGGGGAGTTTGGCAATGAGCAGTTCTTC.

This clonotype has more than one count but fewer than ten. This chain uses TRBV7-9 with TRBJ2-3; D is ambiguous. Trimming left V 5 bases short and J 3 bases short, with 6 bases between. CDR1 is SEHNR and CDR2 is FQNEAQ in the germline V gene (reference sequence). CDR3 length equals 12 residues. As DNA, the CDR3 is TGTGCCAGCAGCAAACTAACAGATACGCAGTATTTT. Its translation is CASSKLTDTQYF.

This clonotype turned up a few times. The J gene is TRBJ2-7, the V gene TRBV10-3; 10 bases fit TRBD2. CDR3 length: 17 residues. Trimming removed 3 bases from V and 1 base from J; junction bases left unmatched: 9. The germline CDR1 and CDR2 sequences are ENHRY and SYGVKD. The CDR3 spells CAISDRGSGRGSYEQYF. As DNA, the CDR3 is TGTGCCATCAGTGACCGGGGGAGCGGGAGGGGGTCCTACGAGCAGTACTTC.

This chain connects TRBV3-1 to TRBJ1-1; 7 positions match TRBD1. The CDR3 is made up of 14 amino acids. The V and J ends lost 6 bases and 5 bases, in that order; junction bases with no gene match: 9. From germline, CDR1 is LGHDT and CDR2 YNNKEL (reference sequence). The chain's CDR3 is CASSRDRVGTEAFF. The CDR3 nucleotides read TGTGCCAGCAGTCGAGACAGGGTAGGGACTGAAGCTTTCTTT.

The J gene is TRBJ2-7, the V gene TRBV7-9, with D possibly matching TRBD2 (5 bases). Looked up from germline, CDR1 is SEHNR and CDR2 is FQNEAQ (reference sequence). The germline V and J ends were trimmed by 2 bases and 7 bases, with 18 bases remaining between them. This CDR3 is built from 15 residues. The CDR3 DNA reads TGTGCCAGCAGCTTACTAAGGACCCGCGGCGGGGAGCAGTACTTC. Its translation is CASSLLRTRGGEQYF.